This T cell receptor beta chain was found in a study of blood T cell repertoires in COVID-19. Study in general: The cDNA or gDNA used as material had been derived from T cells, B-cell-depleted T cells, or PBMCs.

Individuals drawn from some 25 US areas were about 18 to 95 years old. Clinical history reported by participants formed the basis on which cohorts were assigned. As regards this clone: Other DNA sequences in this sample translate to the same CDR3.

Generated by immunoSEQ multiplex PCR, the TCRdb table keeps only in-frame clones and is missing some. The repertoire consists of 300,000 to 350,000 clones, with roughly 85% occurring once and the leading ten covering around 4.5%. V was cut by 4 bases and J by 0 bases, with 6 bases left in between. Germline assignment: CDR1 SQVTM and CDR2 ANQGSEA. The CDR3 runs to 12 residues. The sample taken for sequencing was PBMCs or T cells enriched from blood (not recorded which). The rearrangement joins TRBV29-1 to TRBJ1-2; D uncertain. This TCR was recovered from a woman in her thirties or forties with acute COVID-19. The CDR3 DNA is TGCAGCGTTGTGGCGGCTAACTATGGCTACACCTTC. Its protein product is CSVVAANYGYTF.